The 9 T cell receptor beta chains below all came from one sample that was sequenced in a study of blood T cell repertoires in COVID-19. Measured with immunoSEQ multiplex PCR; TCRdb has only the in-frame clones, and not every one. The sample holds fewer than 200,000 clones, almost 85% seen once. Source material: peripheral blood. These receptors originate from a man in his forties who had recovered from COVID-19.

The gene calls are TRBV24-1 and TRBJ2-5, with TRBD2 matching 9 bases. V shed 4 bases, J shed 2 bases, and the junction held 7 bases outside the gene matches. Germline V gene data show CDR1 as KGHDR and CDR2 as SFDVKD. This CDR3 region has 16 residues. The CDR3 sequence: CATSDQQGLAQETQYF. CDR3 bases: TGTGCCACCAGTGACCAGCAAGGACTAGCGCAAGAGACCCAGTACTTC.

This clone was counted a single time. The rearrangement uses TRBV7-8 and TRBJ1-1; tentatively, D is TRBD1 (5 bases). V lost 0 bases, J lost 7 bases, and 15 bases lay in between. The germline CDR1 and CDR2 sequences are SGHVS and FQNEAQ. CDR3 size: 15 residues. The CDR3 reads CASSLARGGVVEAFF. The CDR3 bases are TGTGCCAGCAGCTTAGCGCGGGGGGGAGTTGTTGAAGCTTTCTTT.

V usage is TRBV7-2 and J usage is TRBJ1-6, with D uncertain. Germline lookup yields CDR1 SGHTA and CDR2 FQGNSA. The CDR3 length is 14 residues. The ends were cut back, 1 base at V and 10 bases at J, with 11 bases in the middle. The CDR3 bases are TGTGCCAGCAGCTTAGAGGTGGGGAGCTCACCCCTCCACTTT. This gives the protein CASSLEVGSSPLHF.

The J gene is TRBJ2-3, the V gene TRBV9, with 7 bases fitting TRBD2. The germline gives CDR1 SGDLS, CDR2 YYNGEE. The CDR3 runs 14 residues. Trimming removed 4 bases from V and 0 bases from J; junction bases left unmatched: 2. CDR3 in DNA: TGTGCCAGCAGCACGGGGGGTAGCACAGATACGCAGTATTTT. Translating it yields CASSTGGSTDTQYF.

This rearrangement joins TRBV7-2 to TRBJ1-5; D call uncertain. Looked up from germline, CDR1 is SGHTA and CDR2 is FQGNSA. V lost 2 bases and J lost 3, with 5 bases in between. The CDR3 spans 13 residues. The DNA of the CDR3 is TGTGCCAGCAGCTTATGGCCCAATCAGCCCCAGCATTTT. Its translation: CASSLWPNQPQHF.

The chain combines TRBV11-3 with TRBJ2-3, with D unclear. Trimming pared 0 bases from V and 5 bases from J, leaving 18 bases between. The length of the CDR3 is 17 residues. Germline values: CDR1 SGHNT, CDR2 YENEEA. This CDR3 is CASSLDRSVVHKDTQYF. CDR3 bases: TGTGCCAGCAGCTTAGATCGTTCAGTGGTTCATAAAGATACGCAGTATTTT.

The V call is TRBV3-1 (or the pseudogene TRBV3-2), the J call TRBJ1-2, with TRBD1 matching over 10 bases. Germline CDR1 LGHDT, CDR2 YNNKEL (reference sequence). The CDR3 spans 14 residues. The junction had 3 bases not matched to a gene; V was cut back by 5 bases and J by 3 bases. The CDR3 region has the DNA TGTGCCAGCAGCGTCGGACAGGGGGACTATGGCTACACCTTC. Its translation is CASSVGQGDYGYTF.

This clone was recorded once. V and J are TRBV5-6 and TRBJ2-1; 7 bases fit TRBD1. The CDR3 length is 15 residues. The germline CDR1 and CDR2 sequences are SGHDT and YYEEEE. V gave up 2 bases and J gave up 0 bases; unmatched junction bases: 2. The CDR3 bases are TGTGCCAGCAGCTTACAGGGGTTCTCCTACAATGAGCAGTTCTTC. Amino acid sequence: CASSLQGFSYNEQFF.

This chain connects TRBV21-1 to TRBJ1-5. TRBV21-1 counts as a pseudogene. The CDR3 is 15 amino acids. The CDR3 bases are TGTGCCAGCAGGGGACTGAGGGCAAGCAATCAGCCCCAGCATTTT. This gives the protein CASRGLRASNQPQHF.